These 30 T cell receptor beta chains were sequenced from one sample in a study of tumor-infiltrating lymphocytes in primary liver carcinoma listed by TCRdb under 2017. Instrument used: Illumina HiSeq 2500. Starting from about 500 ng total RNA, TCRbeta-specific cDNA was produced by reverse transcription with a constant-region primer and ProtoScript II reverse transcriptase. Construction of the TCRbeta libraries relied on three nested rounds of multiplex PCR, following a slightly modified ARM-PCR procedure. Multiplex TRBV1-TRBV30 forward primers and a Cbeta reverse primer were used in the first two PCR rounds, each of which was run for around 9 cycles. TCRdb's own reprocessing of the public reads used fastp at Q25 and MiXCR and kept productive beta chains. CDR3 protein duplicates are merged, each entry listing the most common genes and DNA. The sample includes 200,000 or so distinct CDR3 sequences, with less than 70% observed a single time. Clones ranked in the top ten supply around 7.1% of the sample.

Blood RNA was extracted from unsorted whole blood with TRIzol reagent; germline DNA came from the DNeasy Blood & Tissue kit. The sequenced sample consisted of peripheral blood. These receptors all come from a woman in her fifties or sixties with primary liver carcinoma and hepatitis B virus infection.

On this clonotype: This CDR3 is missing its conserved last phenylalanine or tryptophan, likely due to a read error. It is unclear where the CDR3 begins or ends on the DNA, so no DNA is shown, and the CDR3 is as TCRdb lists it. The chain's CDR3 is CASSPIVGIGEHFI. The chain joins TRBV14 to TRBJ2-1; TRBD2, as called in the table, went unchecked against the DNA. The CDR3 sequence runs 14 residues, both termini included. Germline V gives CDR1 SGHDN, CDR2 FVKESK.

CDR3 in DNA: TGTGCCAGCAGTTTGGGGGGTTTGAACACTGAAGCTTTCTTT. This codes for CASSLGGLNTEAFF. The chain uses TRBV28 and TRBJ1-1; perhaps TRBD1 as D (5 bases). CDR1 and CDR2 from the germline V gene are MDHEN and SYDVKM. CDR3 size: 14 residues. V shed 3 bases and J shed 0 bases, with 8 bases lying between them.

This clonotype has a count of ten or more. The chain joins TRBV6-6 to TRBJ2-7, with D perhaps matching TRBD2 (5 bases). Germline assignment: CDR1 MNHNY and CDR2 SVGAGI (reference sequence). The CDR3 is 14 residues long. Trimming pared 3 bases from V and 7 bases from J, leaving 16 bases between. The CDR3 is CASSYGPSRPEQYF. The CDR3 DNA follows: TGTGCCAGCAGTTATGGCCCTAGCAGACCTGAGCAGTACTTC.

The chain uses TRBV11-2 and TRBJ2-7; D not resolved. There are 15 residues in the CDR3. Germline lookup yields CDR1 SGHAT and CDR2 FQNNGV. V was cut by 0 bases and J by 3 bases, with 12 bases left in between. DNA of the CDR3: TGTGCCAGCAGCTTAGATGGCCGGCGTAGCTACGAGCAGTACTTC. It specifies CASSLDGRRSYEQYF.

In the case of this clonotype: Given a much more abundant clone one base away, this may be a read error. This chain uses TRBV4-1 with TRBJ2-2; 8 bases align to TRBD1. The length of the CDR3 is 17 residues. CDR1 is MGHRA and CDR2 is YSYEKL in the germline V gene. The CDR3 nucleotides read TGCGTCAGCAGCCAACCACCGACAGGGGAAAGGACCGGGGAGCTGTTTTTT. It specifies CVSSQPPTGERTGELFF.

The V call is TRBV6-2 or TRBV6-3, the J call TRBJ2-1; the D gene is possibly TRBD2 (6 bases). V lost 1 base and J 5 bases, leaving 15 bases between the germline ends. The CDR3 spans 16 residues. CDR1 and CDR2 from the germline V gene are MNHEY and SVGEGT. Written as DNA, the CDR3 is TGTGCCAGCAGTTACTTAAAGCGGGCTGGCCACAATGAGCAGTTCTTC. Its protein is CASSYLKRAGHNEQFF.

In its sample, this clonotype ranks as medium-sized. The chain links TRBV4-1 to TRBJ1-4; D remains unclear. The germline V and J ends were trimmed by 0 bases and 3 bases, with 11 bases remaining between them. Germline-derived CDR1 and CDR2 are MGHRA and YSYEKL. This CDR3 is 16 amino acids long. CDR3 sequence: CASSQDLYRSNEKLFF. As DNA, the CDR3 is TGCGCCAGCAGCCAAGATCTCTATAGGTCTAATGAAAAACTGTTTTTT.

V and J are TRBV13 and TRBJ2-7; possibly TRBD2 for D (6 bases). Germline CDR1 and CDR2: PRHDT and FYEKMQ (reference sequence). V gave up 5 bases and J gave up 6 bases, with 23 bases separating them. This CDR3 comprises 16 residues. CDR3 nucleotide sequence: TGTGCCAGCAGCCACCTTGGAGGGATAGGGTCCGCCGAGCAGTACTTC. It is translated as CASSHLGGIGSAEQYF. The complete variable domain, with remaining parts taken from reference TRBV13 and TRBJ2-7, reads AAGVIQSPRHLIKEKRETATLKCYPIPRHDTVYWYQQGPGQDPQFLISFYEKMQSDKGSIPDRFSAQQFSDYHSELNMSSLELGDSALYFCASSHLGGIGSAEQYFGPGTRLTVT.

As regards this clonotype: A single base separates this from a much larger clone, so it may be a read error. The chain combines TRBV6-5 with TRBJ2-3, with D unresolved. Germline V gives CDR1 MNHEY, CDR2 SVGAGI. The CDR3 runs 15 residues. For the CDR3, the DNA is TGTGCCAGCAGCCGACGTCTTCAAAGCACAGATATGCAGTATTTT. This translates into CASSRRLQSTDMQYF.

With respect to this clonotype: Given a much more abundant clone one base away, this may be a read error. The rearrangement links TRBV4-1 to TRBJ2-7; TRBD2 agrees at 7 bases. This CDR3 region has 17 residues. CDR1 is MGHRA and CDR2 is YSYEKL in the germline V gene. Losses at the gene ends were 1 base for V and 6 bases for J; bases not matched to a gene: 15. CDR3 bases: TGCGCCAGCAGCCAAGGGGGGGGTCGCGGGAGTCGTTGCGAGCAGTACTTC. The encoded protein is CASSQGGGRGSRCEQYF.

The V call is TRBV4-1, the J call TRBJ2-5; 9 bases align to TRBD2. The CDR3 totals 15 residues. Germline CDR1 is MGHRA and CDR2 is YSYEKL. This CDR3 is CVNSRLAGTQETQYF. The DNA for the CDR3 is TGCGTCAACAGCCGGCTAGCGGGAACCCAAGAGACCCAGTACTTC.

This clonotype showed up many times. The chain uses TRBV6-1 and TRBJ2-5; no clear D gene. This CDR3 contains 14 residues. Germline-derived CDR1 and CDR2 are MNHNS and SASEGT. V was clipped by 1 base and J by 2 bases, with 8 bases between them. The CDR3 region is CASSEGWPQETQYF. In DNA form, the CDR3 reads TGTGCCAGCAGTGAAGGTTGGCCGCAAGAGACCCAGTACTTC.

Concerning this clonotype: Compared with germline, one end of the junction differs, possibly owing to a read error. This sequence joins TRBV4-2 and TRBJ2-7, with 8 bases lining up with TRBD2. This CDR3 has 21 residues. CDR1 is LGHNA and CDR2 is YNFKEQ in the germline V gene. The CDR3 DNA follows: TGTGCCAGCGGCCACGTTAGGGACCCTCGGGGGGGCGGGCGCCTCTCCTACGAGCAGTACTTC. Encoded protein: CASGHVRDPRGGGRLSYEQYF.

Note on this clonotype: A much larger clone differs by one base, so this may be a read error. The chain is built from TRBV28 and TRBJ1-2, with 7 bases identical to TRBD1. Germline-derived CDR1 and CDR2 are MDHEN and SYDVKM. J was trimmed by 7 bases and V by 5 bases; bases with no gene match: 4. The CDR3 is made up of 12 amino acids. In nucleotides, the CDR3 is TGTGCCAGCAGTCACGACAGGGCTGGCTACACCTTC. Protein sequence: CASSHDRAGYTF.

The gene calls are TRBV5-1 and TRBJ2-2, with D perhaps matching TRBD1 (6 bases). The germline V and J ends were trimmed by 4 bases and 5 bases, with 12 bases remaining between them. Germline V gene data show CDR1 as SGHRS and CDR2 as YFSETQ. The CDR3 sequence is 14 residues long. CDR3 nucleotide sequence: TGCGCCAGCAGCCCCGGACAGCCAACCGGGGAGCTGTTTTTT. It yields the protein CASSPGQPTGELFF.

This clonotype appeared a single time. One end of the junction is discordant with germline, which a read error may explain. The rearrangement links TRBV2 to TRBJ1-5, with no clear D. Per the germline V gene, CDR1 is SNHLY and CDR2 is FYNNEI. There are 14 residues in the CDR3. CDR3 protein: CASSESTTNQLQHF. DNA for the CDR3: TGTGCCAGCAGTGAGTCTACTACCAATCAGCTCCAGCATTTT.

Remarks on this clonotype: Germline is not matched at one junction end, which may reflect a read error. The J gene is TRBJ2-1, the V gene TRBV6-4, with a weak D call TRBD1 (5 bases). This CDR3 contains 16 residues. From germline, CDR1 is MRHNA and CDR2 SNTAGT. Here the CDR3 reads CAISDSAAREGAEQFF. The CDR3 DNA sequence: TGTGCCATCAGTGACTCTGCGGCGCGAGAAGGGGCTGAGCAGTTCTTC.

In its sample, this clonotype was seen once. This rearrangement joins TRBV30 to TRBJ1-1; D may be TRBD1 (6 bases). V shed 4 bases and J shed 0 bases, with 15 bases lying between them. The CDR3 spans 15 residues. The germline V gene has CDR1 GTSNPN and CDR2 SVGIG (reference sequence). The chain's CDR3 is CAWKTQGTLNTEAFF. The CDR3 nucleotides are TGTGCCTGGAAAACTCAGGGGACCTTGAACACTGAAGCTTTCTTT.

The rearrangement joins TRBV11-2 to TRBJ2-5; 9 bases fit TRBD2. The CDR3 covers 17 residues. V lost 2 bases and J lost 2; bases outside the gene matches: 9. Germline-derived CDR1 and CDR2 are SGHAT and FQNNGV. For the CDR3, the DNA is TGTGCCAGCAGCTTATTCCCGGGACTAGCAGCACAAGAGACCCAGTACTTC. The encoded protein is CASSLFPGLAAQETQYF.

Remarks on this clonotype: One end of the junction is discordant with germline, which a read error may explain. This chain connects TRBV11-2 to TRBJ2-3; D is undetermined. Germline V gene data show CDR1 as SGHAT and CDR2 as FQNNGV. The CDR3 is made up of 14 amino acids. CDR3 nucleotides: TGTGCCAGCAACTTAGTTGTGAGCTCAGATACGCAGTATTTT. It is translated as CASNLVVSSDTQYF.

This clonotype was seen just once. The chain couples TRBV5-5 to TRBJ2-3; D is unresolved. Judging by the DNA end, TRBJ1-5 fits better; the J call may be wrong. Germline-derived CDR1 and CDR2 are SGHKS and YYEKEE (reference sequence). There are 14 residues in the CDR3. CDR3 in DNA: TGTGCCAGCAGCTTGGCGGGAGGCACAGATACGCAGCATTTT. It codes for CASSLAGGTDTQHF.

Many counts were recorded for this clonotype. The rearrangement links TRBV6-1 to TRBJ2-1; TRBD2 agrees at 16 bases. J gave up 9 bases and V 5 bases, and 13 bases lay outside the gene matches. In germline, CDR1 is MNHNS, CDR2 SASEGT. The CDR3 length is 18 residues. In DNA form, the CDR3 reads TGTGCCAGCAGTACTCCGGGACTAGCGGGAGGGCCTAACAGTGAGCAGTTCTTC. It is translated as CASSTPGLAGGPNSEQFF.

Regarding this clonotype: This CDR3 is missing its conserved last phenylalanine or tryptophan, likely due to a read error. The chain carries TRBV4-1 and TRBJ2-5; 9 bases line up with TRBD2. Germline V gene lookup returns CDR1 MGHRA and CDR2 YSYEKL. V lost 6 bases to trimming and J lost 5 bases; unmatched junction nucleotides: 7. This CDR3 contains 14 residues. CDR3 nucleotides: TGCGCCAGCAGTCGTCAGGCGGGAGGGGAGACCCAGTACTAC. Encoded protein: CASSRQAGGETQYY.

Concerning this clonotype: A read error is likely, as this CDR3 ends without the conserved phenylalanine or tryptophan. The limits of the CDR3 on the DNA are not certain, so only TCRdb's listed CDR3 is given. The V call is TRBV12-3 or TRBV12-4, the J call TRBJ2-5. The CDR3 has 11 amino acids, counting both end residues. The CDR3 loop reads CVSSFLETQYL.

On this clonotype itself: The CDR3 ends on some other residue instead of the conserved phenylalanine or tryptophan, so this is likely a read error. This chain's CDR3 is CASRPAPTSGRTDMQYS. The CDR3 bases are TGTGCCAGCAGGCCAGCCCCCACTAGCGGGAGAACAGATATGCAGTATTCT. The chain is built from TRBV5-6 and TRBJ2-3, with TRBD2 identical over 11 bases. The CDR3 runs 17 residues. CDR1 SGHDT and CDR2 YYEEEE come from the germline V gene.

Turning to this clonotype: A much larger clonotype is one base distant, so this may be a read error. This chain joins TRBV14 and TRBJ1-2; D not certain. CDR1 is SGHDN and CDR2 is FVKESK in the germline V gene. Trimming left V 3 bases short and J 8 bases short, with 16 bases between. The CDR3 extends over 14 amino acids. The CDR3 region is CASSHDGGPQGYTF. The CDR3 coding sequence is TGTGCCAGCAGCCACGATGGAGGGCCCCAGGGCTACACCTTC. Looking up the rest from reference TRBV14 and TRBJ1-2 gives the full variable domain: EAGVTQFPSHSVIEKGQTVTLRCDPISGHDNLYWYRRVMGKEIKFLLHFVKESKQDESGMPNNRFLAERTGGTYSTLKVQPAELEDSGVYFCASSHDGGPQGYTFGSGTRLTVV.

The chain carries TRBV29-1 and TRBJ2-2, with D perhaps matching TRBD2 (5 bases). This CDR3 has 13 residues. V gave up 3 bases and J gave up 2 bases, with 7 bases separating them. The germline gives CDR1 SQVTM, CDR2 ANQGSEA. As DNA, the CDR3 is TGCAGCGTTGACCCGGGAAACACCGGGGAGCTGTTTTTT. Translated: CSVDPGNTGELFF.

For this clonotype: A read error may explain this, as a much larger clone is one base away. V gene TRBV6-5 combines with J gene TRBJ2-1; D is undetermined. Germline V gene data show CDR1 as MNHEY and CDR2 as SVGAGI. This CDR3 region has 14 residues. V lost 7 bases and J lost 9, with 19 bases in between. In DNA form, the CDR3 reads TGTGCCAGCATGGTAGACTTCGTAATCCTTGAGCAGTTCTTC. This translates into CASMVDFVILEQFF.

This clonotype was seen many times. This chain uses TRBV5-6 with TRBJ2-7; maybe TRBD2 (6 bases). Germline lookup yields CDR1 SGHDT and CDR2 YYEEEE. There are 15 residues in the CDR3. The V end was cut by 1 base, the J end by 0 bases, with 11 bases between. CDR3 bases: TGTGCCAGCAGCTTGTTCGCGGACTACTCCTACGAGCAGTACTTC. As protein: CASSLFADYSYEQYF.

This clonotype was seen just once. The chain combines TRBV11-2 with TRBJ2-1, with 7 bases matching TRBD2. The CDR3 consists of 14 residues. The V and J ends lost 1 base and 16 bases, in that order; junction bases with no gene match: 13. CDR1 is SGHAT, CDR2 FQNNGV, per germline. Here the CDR3 DNA reads TGTGCCAGCAGCTTAGGACTAGCTGCTAATGAGCTATTCTTC. Translating gives CASSLGLAANELFF.